Below, 21 T cell receptor beta chains from the same sample are listed, as sequenced in a study of blood T cell repertoires in COVID-19. Profiled with immunoSEQ multiplex PCR; TCRdb holds only in-frame clones, not every one. The table has about 81,000 clones, about 95% seen once; the top ten hold approximately 4.3%. Sequenced: peripheral blood. The receptors come from a human donor with active COVID-19. The donor label of this sample is uncertain.

The rearrangement links TRBV7-2 to TRBJ2-7; the match to TRBD1 covers 8 bases. The CDR3 is made up of 16 amino acids. V shed 5 bases and J 4 bases; nucleotides not matched to a gene: 13. Germline CDR1 is SGHTA and CDR2 is FQGNSA. The CDR3 DNA follows: TGTGCCAGCAGCAGCGGACAGGGCCTTAGCATATACGAGCAGTACTTC. This gives the protein CASSSGQGLSIYEQYF.

The chain carries TRBV6-5 and TRBJ1-4; D not resolved. Germline V gives CDR1 MNHEY, CDR2 SVGAGI. There are 13 residues in the CDR3. V lost 5 bases, J lost 8 bases, and 12 bases lay in between. The CDR3 coding sequence is TGTGCCAGCAGTACTCGTGGGCCCGAAAAACTGTTTTTT. Translating gives CASSTRGPEKLFF.

This clone was observed a handful of times. J is TRBJ1-2 and V is TRBV4-2, with TRBD1 identical over 12 bases. Germline V gene data show CDR1 as LGHNA and CDR2 as YNFKEQ. There are 17 residues in the CDR3. The V segment lost 4 bases and the J segment 2 bases; nucleotides outside the gene matches: 8. As DNA, the CDR3 is TGTGCCAGCAGCCGTGCCGGGACAGGGGGCACCAACTATGGCTACACCTTC. Amino acid sequence: CASSRAGTGGTNYGYTF.

This rearrangement joins TRBV2 to TRBJ1-5; D perhaps matches TRBD1 (6 bases). CDR1 and CDR2 from the germline V gene are SNHLY and FYNNEI. The length of the CDR3 is 14 residues. V lost 3 bases to trimming and J lost 2 bases, with 8 bases between them. The CDR3 reads CASSDRQGNQPQHF. CDR3 nucleotides: TGTGCCAGCAGTGACCGACAGGGCAATCAGCCCCAGCATTTT.

The V and J genes are TRBV27 and TRBJ2-1, with D possibly TRBD2 on 6 matching bases. The CDR3 has 13 amino acids. V shed 5 bases and J shed 8 bases, with 13 bases lying between them. Germline CDR1 is MNHEY and CDR2 is SMNVEV (reference sequence). The CDR3 DNA reads TGTGCCAGCAGTCACGGGACTTTCTATGAGCAGTTCTTC. Residues: CASSHGTFYEQFF.

The gene calls are TRBV5-4 and TRBJ1-1; a weak D match, TRBD1 (5 bases). The CDR3 totals 16 residues. Germline CDR1 SGHNT, CDR2 YYREEE (reference sequence). V lost 2 bases and J 1 base, leaving 15 bases between the germline ends. CDR3 protein: CASSLESLTANTEAFF. DNA of the CDR3: TGTGCCAGCAGCTTAGAATCCTTGACAGCGAACACTGAAGCTTTCTTT. Full variable domain (rest looked up from reference TRBV5-4 and TRBJ1-1): ETGVTQSPTHLIKTRGQQVTLRCSSQSGHNTVSWYQQALGQGPQFIFQYYREEENGRGNFPPRFSGLQFPNYSSELNVNALELDDSALYLCASSLESLTANTEAFFGQGTRLTVV.

J is TRBJ1-4 and V is TRBV24-1, with D possibly being TRBD1 (5 bases). Trimming stripped 5 bases from V and 6 bases from J, with 12 bases between. The CDR3 is made up of 14 amino acids. Germline V gene sequence: CDR1 KGHDR, CDR2 SFDVKD. Here the CDR3 reads CATSASGADEKLFF. The CDR3 bases are TGTGCCACCAGTGCAAGTGGGGCGGATGAAAAACTGTTTTTT.

DNA for the CDR3: TGTGCCAGCAGCCCGGACAGGGGGCGCAGGGGTACCGGGGAGCTGTTTTTT. It translates to CASSPDRGRRGTGELFF. This rearrangement joins TRBV7-6 to TRBJ2-2, with 11 nucleotides matching TRBD1. Germline trimming cut 5 bases from V and 5 bases from J; bases unmatched to any gene: 10. The CDR3 is made up of 17 amino acids. In germline, CDR1 is SGHVS, CDR2 FNYEAQ.

This clone was counted only a few times. The rearrangement joins TRBV5-1 to TRBJ1-6, with TRBD1 matching 11 bases. V shed 2 bases and J 7 bases; nucleotides not matched to a gene: 5. The CDR3 has 16 residues. Germline V gene data show CDR1 as SGHRS and CDR2 as YFSETQ. The DNA for the CDR3 is TGCGCCAGCAGCTTAGCCGGGACAGGGGGGAATTCACCCCTCCACTTT. As protein: CASSLAGTGGNSPLHF. Full variable domain (outside the CDR3, taken from reference TRBV5-1 and TRBJ1-6): KAGVTQTPRYLIKTRGQQVTLSCSPISGHRSVSWYQQTPGQGLQFLFEYFSETQRNKGNFPGRFSGRQFSNSRSEMNVSTLELGDSALYLCASSLAGTGGNSPLHFGNGTRLTVT.

This chain uses TRBV19 with TRBJ2-1; 7 bases align to TRBD1. Trimming removed 7 bases from V and 4 bases from J; junction bases left unmatched: 19. Germline CDR1 reads LNHDA; CDR2 reads SQIVND (reference sequence). The CDR3 runs to 18 residues. For the CDR3, the DNA is TGTGCCAGTACCCTAAATCCACCCGGGACAGATTATTACAATGAGCAGTTCTTC. Translated: CASTLNPPGTDYYNEQFF.

V usage is TRBV6-2 or TRBV6-3 and J usage is TRBJ2-7, with TRBD1 matching over 7 bases. The CDR3 has 12 amino acids. Germline V gene sequence: CDR1 MNHEY, CDR2 SVGEGT. V lost 5 bases and J lost 4; bases outside the gene matches: 2. The CDR3 nucleotides read TGTGCCAGCAGTCAGACAGGGTACGAGCAGTACTTC. Translating gives CASSQTGYEQYF.

J is TRBJ2-3 and V is TRBV11-2; D perhaps matches TRBD2 (5 bases). Germline values: CDR1 SGHAT, CDR2 FQNNGV. This CDR3 has 14 residues. V was clipped by 3 bases and J by 2 bases, with 9 bases between them. Here the CDR3 reads CASSFPGYTDTQYF. CDR3 bases: TGTGCCAGCAGCTTTCCGGGATACACAGATACGCAGTATTTT.

This rearrangement joins TRBV4-2 to TRBJ1-1; D perhaps matches TRBD1 (6 bases). V was pared by 3 bases and J by 5 bases, with 10 bases between. This CDR3 spans 13 amino acids. Germline V gives CDR1 LGHNA, CDR2 YNFKEQ. CDR3 in amino acids: CASSQLQGTEAFF. CDR3 in DNA: TGTGCCAGCAGCCAGTTACAGGGAACTGAAGCTTTCTTT.

This chain joins TRBV5-4 and TRBJ2-7; TRBD1 matches 7 bases. The CDR3 totals 14 residues. Germline CDR1 SGHNT, CDR2 YYREEE (reference sequence). With 5 bases clipped from V and 2 bases from J, the junction kept 7 bases outside the gene matches. The DNA of the CDR3 is TGTGCCAGCAGTCAAGGACAGGTAGCCTACGAGCAGTACTTC. It translates to CASSQGQVAYEQYF.

The chain employs TRBV11-2 and TRBJ2-2; TRBD2 is a possible D gene (7 bases). V was clipped by 4 bases and J by 0 bases, with 18 bases between them. This CDR3 has 18 residues. Germline lookup yields CDR1 SGHAT and CDR2 FQNNGV. CDR3 in amino acids: CASSSPGGQNTNTGELFF. The DNA for the CDR3 is TGTGCCAGCAGCTCACCCGGGGGGCAGAACACGAACACCGGGGAGCTGTTTTTT.

The genes are TRBV5-1 and TRBJ1-1; weak D call: TRBD1 (6 bases). Trimming took 4 bases from V and 2 from J, leaving 18 bases between them. The CDR3 consists of 16 residues. Germline V gene sequence: CDR1 SGHRS, CDR2 YFSETQ. The CDR3 bases are TGCGCCAGCAGCCAGGACAGCCGAAGGGACAACACTGAAGCTTTCTTT. Encoded protein: CASSQDSRRDNTEAFF.

The chain combines TRBV7-8 with TRBJ1-4; 7 bases are shared with TRBD1. The CDR3 loop spans 17 amino acids. The V gene's germline CDR1 is SGHVS and CDR2 FQNEAQ. The V and J ends lost 5 bases and 5 bases, in that order; junction bases with no gene match: 14. The CDR3 loop reads CASSRNHLDRPNEKLFF. CDR3 nucleotide sequence: TGTGCCAGCAGCCGAAACCACCTGGACAGGCCCAATGAAAAACTGTTTTTT.

The rearrangement joins TRBV4-3 to TRBJ2-7, with TRBD2 matching over 10 bases. J lost 7 bases, V lost 5 bases, and 8 bases had no gene match. The CDR3 is 14 amino acids. CDR1 is LGHNA and CDR2 is YSLEER in the germline V gene. This CDR3 reads CASSFLAGVGEQYF. The CDR3 DNA follows: TGCGCCAGCAGCTTTCTAGCGGGAGTGGGAGAGCAGTACTTC.

This rearrangement joins TRBV10-3 to TRBJ2-2; 16 nucleotides match TRBD2. CDR1 ENHRY and CDR2 SYGVKD come from the germline V gene. Trimming removed 6 bases from V and 4 bases from J; junction bases left unmatched: 8. This CDR3 spans 18 amino acids. The chain's CDR3 is CAIRGSGTSGGGTGELFF. The CDR3 nucleotides read TGTGCCATCAGAGGATCCGGGACTAGCGGGGGGGGCACCGGGGAGCTGTTTTTT.

This clone was observed a handful of times. CDR3 residues: CASSSPGGSHF. In nucleotides, the CDR3 is TGTGCCAGCAGTTCCCCCGGAGGGTCTCACTTT. The chain is built from TRBV28 and TRBJ1-6; unclear D gene. V lost 4 bases, J lost 19 bases, and 14 bases lay in between. The CDR3 covers 11 residues. Germline CDR1 MDHEN, CDR2 SYDVKM.

This chain uses TRBV19 with TRBJ2-3, with 9 bases that match TRBD1. V was pared by 0 bases and J by 4 bases, with 5 bases of the junction left unmatched. CDR3 size: 16 residues. CDR1 LNHDA and CDR2 SQIVND come from the germline V gene (reference sequence). The CDR3 here is CASSIDGTGLADTQYF. The CDR3 coding sequence is TGTGCCAGTAGTATAGACGGGACAGGGCTGGCAGATACGCAGTATTTT.